One sample yielded the 29 T cell receptor beta chains listed below, sequenced in a study of CD8+ T cells in alopecia areata. Reverse transcription of extracted RNA yielded cDNA, which provided the sequencing template. Sequencing used immunoSEQ multiplex PCR; TCRdb keeps in-frame clones, though not all of them. Among more than 100,000 clones listed, 58% were seen once. Sequenced here: CD4+ T cells sorted from blood, sampled at week 0. The receptor set was obtained from a human donor with alopecia areata.

This sequence joins TRBV10-3 and TRBJ2-7, with a possible D match to TRBD1 (5 bases). The CDR3 is made up of 12 amino acids. Germline V lookup: CDR1 ENHRY, CDR2 SYGVKD. Deletions cut 6 bases from V and 6 bases from J, with 12 bases between. Here the CDR3 DNA reads TGTGCCATCAGCCCCAGACAGATCGAGCAGTACTTC. This codes for CAISPRQIEQYF.

Only a few counts were recorded for this clone. The chain recombines TRBV18 with TRBJ1-2; D remains unclear. The germline CDR1 and CDR2 sequences are KGHSH and LQKENI. This CDR3 region has 14 residues. Between the trimmed V and J ends, which lost 6 bases and 3 bases, there was a span of 14 bases. DNA for the CDR3: TGTGCCAGCTCTCCAAACCGGGCAGACTATGGCTACACCTTC. Translating gives CASSPNRADYGYTF.

This clone has more than one count but fewer than ten. The V gene is TRBV29-1, the J gene TRBJ2-5; 9 bases align to TRBD2. The germline V gene encodes CDR1 SQVTM and CDR2 ANQGSEA. The length of the CDR3 is 13 residues. V shed 3 bases and J 4 bases; nucleotides not matched to a gene: 3. CDR3 DNA sequence: TGCAGCGTTGACAAAGCGGGAGGAGAGACCCAGTACTTC. The encoded protein is CSVDKAGGETQYF.

This sequence joins TRBV28 and TRBJ2-1; D is perhaps TRBD2 (5 bases). V dropped 2 bases and J dropped 7 bases, with 12 bases sitting between them. The CDR3 extends over 14 amino acids. Germline CDR1 is MDHEN and CDR2 is SYDVKM. The CDR3 region is CASSLNWESNEQFF. In DNA, the CDR3 is TGTGCCAGCAGTTTAAACTGGGAGAGTAATGAGCAGTTCTTC.

J is TRBJ2-3 and V is TRBV7-8, with D perhaps TRBD2 (7 bases). Per the germline V gene, CDR1 is SGHVS and CDR2 is FQNEAQ. The germline V and J ends were trimmed by 3 bases and 0 bases, with 13 bases remaining between them. This CDR3 region has 16 residues. The CDR3 DNA follows: TGTGCCAGCAGCTTCGGGGGGCGGGCCAGCACAGATACGCAGTATTTT. Protein sequence: CASSFGGRASTDTQYF.

There are a few counts of this clone. The genes are TRBV2 and TRBJ1-3; no definite D call. CDR1 is SNHLY, CDR2 FYNNEI, per germline. Trimming removed 7 bases from V and 0 bases from J, with 7 bases in between. The CDR3 consists of 13 residues. The CDR3 here is CASMIDSGNTIYF. The DNA for the CDR3 is TGTGCCAGCATGATCGACTCTGGAAACACCATATATTTT.

In nucleotides, the CDR3 is TGTGCCAGCAGCGGACGGAACACTGAAGCTTTCTTT. Its translation: CASSGRNTEAFF. The V and J genes are TRBV5-4 and TRBJ1-1, with unresolved D. The CDR3 totals 12 residues. The germline CDR1 and CDR2 sequences are SGHNT and YYREEE (reference sequence). Trimming removed 4 bases at V and 1 base at J, with 5 bases between.

V usage is TRBV7-2 and J usage is TRBJ2-3; TRBD2 agrees at 12 bases. V trimming: 6 bases; J trimming: 2 bases; junction bases outside the gene matches: 6. This CDR3 region has 16 residues. Germline CDR1 reads SGHTA; CDR2 reads FQGNSA. The CDR3: CASRTTSGGFTDTQYF. CDR3 sequence (DNA): TGTGCCAGCAGGACGACTAGCGGGGGATTCACAGATACGCAGTATTTT.

The chain joins TRBV27 to TRBJ1-2; D may be TRBD1 (6 bases). The germline CDR1 and CDR2 sequences are MNHEY and SMNVEV (reference sequence). The V and J ends lost 0 bases and 4 bases respectively, with 24 bases between them. This CDR3 region has 19 residues. CDR3 in DNA: TGTGCCAGCAGTTTATCCCCACGGAGGTCCGGCGGGGGCGGCTATGGCTACACCTTC. As protein: CASSLSPRRSGGGGYGYTF.

V gene TRBV5-1 combines with J gene TRBJ2-5; D is perhaps TRBD1 or TRBD2 (5 bases each). The CDR3 sequence is 14 residues long. Trimming took 0 bases from V and 1 from J, leaving 7 bases between them. CDR1 and CDR2 (germline): SGHRS, YFSETQ. CDR3 in DNA: TGCGCCAGCAGCTTGGATGGGACCCAAGAGACCCAGTACTTC. Protein product: CASSLDGTQETQYF.

This sequence joins TRBV9 and TRBJ2-5; D unresolved. V lost 2 bases, J lost 3 bases, and 14 bases lay in between. Germline loops: CDR1 SGDLS, CDR2 YYNGEE. This CDR3 contains 15 residues. This CDR3 is CASSVSKGIKETQYF. In nucleotides, the CDR3 is TGTGCCAGCAGCGTGTCGAAAGGAATTAAAGAGACCCAGTACTTC.

This clone was picked up a small number of times. In DNA form, the CDR3 reads TGTGCCAGCAGCTCACCACAAATAGGCCAGCCCCAGCATTTT. Protein product: CASSSPQIGQPQHF. V usage is TRBV7-2 and J usage is TRBJ1-5; D remains ambiguous. The CDR3 spans 14 residues. The V and J ends lost 4 bases and 7 bases respectively, with 14 bases between them. Germline V gene data show CDR1 as SGHTA and CDR2 as FQGNSA. Full variable domain (rest looked up from reference TRBV7-2 and TRBJ1-5): GAGVSQSPSNKVTEKGKDVELRCDPISGHTALYWYRQSLGQGLEFLIYFQGNSAPDKSGLPSDRFSAERTGGSVSTLTIQRTQQEDSAVYLCASSSPQIGQPQHFGDGTRLSIL.

This clone has a handful of counts. The chain carries TRBV6-5 and TRBJ2-1, with 9 nucleotides matching TRBD2. Trimming at V came to 2 bases and at J to 7 bases, leaving 6 bases not matched to a gene. Germline-derived CDR1 and CDR2 are MNHEY and SVGAGI. CDR3 length: 15 residues. CDR3 amino acids: CASSYRAGGGNEQFF. In nucleotides, the CDR3 is TGTGCCAGCAGTTACCGGGCGGGAGGGGGTAATGAGCAGTTCTTC.

The chain uses TRBV5-1 and TRBJ2-7, with 8 nucleotides matching TRBD1. The V gene end was trimmed by 2 bases and the J gene end by 4 bases; junction bases not matched to a gene: 5. CDR3 length equals 14 residues. Germline V gives CDR1 SGHRS, CDR2 YFSETQ. The CDR3 nucleotides are TGCGCCAGCAGCTTTTCCCAGGGGGCGTACGAGCAGTACTTC. It specifies CASSFSQGAYEQYF.

The V call is TRBV7-2, the J call TRBJ1-6; D call uncertain. V lost 4 bases, J lost 3 bases, and 10 bases lay in between. CDR1 and CDR2 (germline): SGHTA, FQGNSA. CDR3 length equals 15 residues. Here the CDR3 DNA reads TGTGCCAGCAGCTCCACACGGAACTATAATTCACCCCTCCACTTT. The encoded protein is CASSSTRNYNSPLHF.

The chain is built from TRBV29-1 and TRBJ1-1; no firm D call. Germline-derived CDR1 and CDR2 are SQVTM and ANQGSEA. The CDR3 is 12 amino acids. V was pared by 6 bases and J by 0 bases, with 8 bases between. The CDR3 is CSVSNMNTEAFF. The CDR3 nucleotides are TGCAGCGTATCGAACATGAACACTGAAGCTTTCTTT.

This clone was counted once. The chain is built from TRBV18 and TRBJ1-6; a possible D gene is TRBD1 (6 bases). Looked up from germline, CDR1 is KGHSH and CDR2 is LQKENI. The CDR3 contains 19 residues. Trimming shortened V by 1 base and J by 0 bases, and 16 bases separated the two germline ends. The CDR3 loop reads CASSPRSRGGSSYNSPLHF. DNA of the CDR3: TGTGCCAGCTCACCACGAAGCAGGGGAGGGAGCTCCTATAATTCACCCCTCCACTTT.

Worth noting for this clone: Other DNA sequences in this sample translate to the same CDR3. The chain carries TRBV18 and TRBJ2-3; D is unresolved. This CDR3 comprises 11 residues. CDR1 and CDR2 from the germline V gene are KGHSH and LQKENI. V lost 3 bases, J lost 6 bases, and 4 bases lay in between. The CDR3 sequence: CASSPGDTQYF. The CDR3 coding sequence is TGTGCCAGCTCACCGGGGGATACGCAGTATTTT.

V gene TRBV25-1 combines with J gene TRBJ1-1; 10 nucleotides agree with TRBD1. The germline CDR1 and CDR2 sequences are MGHDK and SYGVNS. V lost 5 bases, J lost 3 bases, and 9 bases stayed unmatched. The CDR3 totals 16 residues. The CDR3 DNA is TGTGCCAGCAGTTCGATCGACAGGGGGCGGGACACTGAAGCTTTCTTT. It yields the protein CASSSIDRGRDTEAFF.

This rearrangement joins TRBV2 to TRBJ2-6; possible D gene TRBD1, 6 bases. The germline CDR1 and CDR2 sequences are SNHLY and FYNNEI. Trimming took off 2 bases at V and 0 bases at J, with 8 bases between the two ends. This CDR3 spans 16 amino acids. CDR3 loop: CASSEQGSSGANVLTF. As DNA, the CDR3 is TGTGCCAGCAGTGAACAGGGGAGCTCTGGGGCCAACGTCCTGACTTTC. Full variable domain (rest looked up from reference TRBV2 and TRBJ2-6): EPEVTQTPSHQVTQMGQEVILRCVPISNHLYFYWYRQILGQKVEFLVSFYNNEISEKSEIFDDQFSVERPDGSNFTLKIRSTKLEDSAMYFCASSEQGSSGANVLTFGAGSRLTVL.

In its sample, this clone was seen once. This sequence joins TRBV5-1 and TRBJ1-6; D is uncertain. The germline gives CDR1 SGHRS, CDR2 YFSETQ. V lost 0 bases and J lost 7, with 5 bases in between. This CDR3 is 13 amino acids long. As DNA, the CDR3 is TGCGCCAGCAGCTTGGATGTAAATTCACCCCTCCACTTT. Protein: CASSLDVNSPLHF.

This chain joins TRBV7-6 and TRBJ1-1; D perhaps matches TRBD1 (5 bases). This CDR3 has 13 residues. The germline V gene has CDR1 SGHVS and CDR2 FNYEAQ. Trimming took 6 bases from V and 3 from J, leaving 11 bases between them. Here the CDR3 DNA reads TGTGCCAGCAGTTCCCAGGGATACACTGAAGCTTTCTTT. It specifies CASSSQGYTEAFF.

This chain links TRBV9 with TRBJ2-5, with 10 positions matching TRBD2. The CDR3 is made up of 14 amino acids. Losses at the gene ends were 2 bases for V and 5 bases for J; bases not matched to a gene: 3. Germline loops: CDR1 SGDLS, CDR2 YYNGEE. The CDR3 protein is CASSVETSGETQYF. The DNA for the CDR3 is TGTGCCAGCAGCGTGGAGACTAGCGGGGAGACCCAGTACTTC.

The chain is built from TRBV7-2 and TRBJ2-7; 10 bases fit TRBD1. The V and J ends lost 5 bases and 3 bases, in that order; junction bases with no gene match: 7. CDR3 length: 15 amino acids. CDR1 SGHTA and CDR2 FQGNSA come from the germline V gene. CDR3 in DNA: TGTGCCAGCAGCCCCGAGACAGGGGGCGGCTACGAGCAGTACTTC. This gives the protein CASSPETGGGYEQYF.

The sample holds one count of this clone. The chain uses TRBV28 and TRBJ1-5; 7 positions agree with TRBD1. This CDR3 comprises 19 residues. After removal of 6 bases from V and 1 base from J, the junction contained 18 bases not matched to a gene. Germline CDR1 MDHEN, CDR2 SYDVKM. This CDR3 is CASSSIGQEIWGSNQPQHF. CDR3 DNA: TGTGCCAGCAGCTCTATCGGACAGGAGATTTGGGGGAGCAATCAGCCCCAGCATTTT.

This clone appeared a few times. The chain joins TRBV10-3 to TRBJ2-3; D is unresolved. V was clipped by 4 bases and J by 0 bases, with 14 bases between them. This CDR3 is 16 amino acids long. Germline V gives CDR1 ENHRY, CDR2 SYGVKD. The CDR3 is CAISGKTEASTDTQYF. The CDR3 region has the DNA TGTGCCATCAGTGGGAAAACGGAAGCTAGCACAGATACGCAGTATTTT.

This clone was seen more than once but under ten times. Here the CDR3 DNA reads TGTGCCAGCAGCCAACCCCAGGGGGCTGGCGTCTATGGCTACACCTTC. Protein sequence: CASSQPQGAGVYGYTF. This chain uses TRBV4-2 with TRBJ1-2; 8 bases are a match to TRBD1. This CDR3 spans 16 amino acids. Germline CDR1 is LGHNA and CDR2 is YNFKEQ. V shed 2 bases, J shed 4 bases, and the junction held 9 bases outside the gene matches.

V gene TRBV30 combines with J gene TRBJ1-5, with 9 bases that match TRBD1. The J segment lost 7 bases and the V segment lost 3 bases, leaving 7 bases of the junction unmatched. Looked up from germline, CDR1 is GTSNPN and CDR2 is SVGIG (reference sequence). There are 14 residues in the CDR3. CDR3 region: CAWSRTGERQPQHF. CDR3 DNA sequence: TGTGCCTGGAGCCGGACAGGGGAGAGGCAGCCCCAGCATTTT.

This clone was counted a single time. The CDR3 region is CATSRSGGQNTGELFF. The DNA of the CDR3 is TGTGCCACCAGCAGATCAGGGGGTCAGAACACCGGGGAGCTGTTTTTT. The chain carries TRBV15 and TRBJ2-2, with 7 bases that match TRBD1. From germline, CDR1 is LNHNV and CDR2 YYDKDF (reference sequence). V shed 2 bases and J 1 base; nucleotides not matched to a gene: 4. The CDR3 contains 16 residues.